In this sample, the clone carrying this TCR beta chain turned up many times. This sample was taken from a study of identical twins. This CDR3 comprises 14 residues. Germline V lookup: CDR1 MNHNS, CDR2 SASEGT. V was clipped by 8 bases and J by 0 bases; unmatched bases: 7. TCRdb re-called the 5' RACE reads through MiXCR, storing one row per CDR3 protein. The data show 200,000 to 250,000 distinct CDR3 sequences, 8% to 11% seen once. The chain has TRBV6-1 and TRBJ2-7, with 7 bases aligning to TRBD1. This receptor was taken from a man aged 50 to 60 in good health. Input material: memory T cells sorted from blood. CDR3 in DNA: TGTGCCAGCCTTGCGGACAGGACCTCCTACGAGCAGTACTTC. Protein product: CASLADRTSYEQYF.